The clone carrying this T cell receptor beta chain turned up a few times. Its target is unknown. These data originate in a study of identical twins. Trimming removed 2 bases at V and 3 bases at J, with 11 bases between. The CDR3 runs 15 residues. Study-level results: Twin-shared out-of-frame alpha sequences were enriched for low generation probability. In drawing conclusions, the study used cross-sectional statistical analysis and did not follow the same donors.

Template switching added a universal primer site, and cDNA bore unique molecular identifiers. TCRdb recomputed calls from the 5' RACE reads with MiXCR, one row per CDR3 protein. The sample yields nearly 900,000 distinct CDR3 sequences, approximately 13% seen once. These same data were also listed under a study on yellow fever vaccine responses in identical twins.

Sequencing was performed on PBMCs. The receptor comes from a woman under 30 in good health. V is TRBV12-3 or TRBV12-4 and J is TRBJ1-5; D not certain. CDR3 nucleotides: TGTGCCAGCAGTTTAAATGAGAGGATCAATCAGCCCCAGCATTTT. Translation: CASSLNERINQPQHF.